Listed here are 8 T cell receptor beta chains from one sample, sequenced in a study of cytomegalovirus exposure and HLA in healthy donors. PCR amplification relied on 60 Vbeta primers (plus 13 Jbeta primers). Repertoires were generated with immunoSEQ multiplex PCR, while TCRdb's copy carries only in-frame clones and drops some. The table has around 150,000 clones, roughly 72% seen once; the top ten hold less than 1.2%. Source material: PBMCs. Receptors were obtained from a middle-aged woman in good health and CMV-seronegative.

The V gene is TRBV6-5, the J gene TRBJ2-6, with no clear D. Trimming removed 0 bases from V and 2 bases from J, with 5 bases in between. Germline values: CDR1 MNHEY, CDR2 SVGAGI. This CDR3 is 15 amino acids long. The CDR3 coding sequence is TGTGCCAGCAGTTACTCTCGGGCTGGGGCCAACGTCCTGACTTTC. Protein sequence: CASSYSRAGANVLTF.

The chain's CDR3 is CASSEQTGVETEAFF. The CDR3 region has the DNA TGTGCCAGCAGTGAGCAAACAGGGGTGGAAACTGAAGCTTTCTTT. V is TRBV6-1 and J is TRBJ1-1, with TRBD1 identical over 7 bases. Germline V CDR1 and CDR2: MNHNS, SASEGT. After removal of 3 bases from V and 5 bases from J, the junction contained 9 bases not matched to a gene. The CDR3 spans 15 residues.

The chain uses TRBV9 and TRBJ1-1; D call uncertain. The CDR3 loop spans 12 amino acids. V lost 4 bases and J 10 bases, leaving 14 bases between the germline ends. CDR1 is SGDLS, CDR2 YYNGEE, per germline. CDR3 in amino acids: CASSTSGGSAFF. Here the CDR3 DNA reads TGTGCCAGCAGCACCTCAGGAGGTTCAGCTTTCTTT.

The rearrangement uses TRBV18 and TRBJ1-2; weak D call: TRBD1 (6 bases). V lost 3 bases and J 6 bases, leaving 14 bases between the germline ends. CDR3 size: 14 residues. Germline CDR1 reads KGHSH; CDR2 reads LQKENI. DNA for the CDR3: TGTGCCAGCTCACCCATACAGGGAGAGGATGGCTACACCTTC. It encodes CASSPIQGEDGYTF. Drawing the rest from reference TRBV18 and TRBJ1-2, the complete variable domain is NAGVMQNPRHLVRRRGQEARLRCSPMKGHSHVYWYRQLPEEGLKFMVYLQKENIIDESGMPKERFSAEFPKEGPSILRIQQVVRGDSAAYFCASSPIQGEDGYTFGSGTRLTVV.

This CDR3 reads CASSPQEVGGRTDTQYF. CDR3 in DNA: TGTGCCAGCAGCCCTCAAGAGGTGGGGGGGCGCACAGATACGCAGTATTTT. V is TRBV9 and J is TRBJ2-3, with a weak D call TRBD2 (7 bases). CDR3 length equals 17 residues. Trimming shortened V by 4 bases and J by 1 base, and 19 bases separated the two germline ends. Germline V gene sequence: CDR1 SGDLS, CDR2 YYNGEE.

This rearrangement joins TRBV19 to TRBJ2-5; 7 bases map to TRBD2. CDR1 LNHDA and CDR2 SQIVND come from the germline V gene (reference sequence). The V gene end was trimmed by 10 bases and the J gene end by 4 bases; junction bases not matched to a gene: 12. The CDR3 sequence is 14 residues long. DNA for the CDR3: TGTGCCACCAAGCGGGACCCGGGAGGAGAGACCCAGTACTTC. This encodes CATKRDPGGETQYF.

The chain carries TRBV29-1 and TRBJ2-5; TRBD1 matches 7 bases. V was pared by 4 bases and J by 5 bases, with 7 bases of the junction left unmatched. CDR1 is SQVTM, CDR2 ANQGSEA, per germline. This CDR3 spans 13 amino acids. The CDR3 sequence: CSVAQGSGETQYF. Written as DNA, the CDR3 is TGCAGCGTTGCACAGGGGTCGGGGGAGACCCAGTACTTC. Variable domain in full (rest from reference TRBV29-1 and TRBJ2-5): SAVISQKPSRDICQRGTSLTIQCQVDSQVTMMFWYRQQPGQSLTLIATANQGSEATYESGFVIDKFPISRPNLTFSTLTVSNMSPEDSSIYLCSVAQGSGETQYFGPGTRLLVL.

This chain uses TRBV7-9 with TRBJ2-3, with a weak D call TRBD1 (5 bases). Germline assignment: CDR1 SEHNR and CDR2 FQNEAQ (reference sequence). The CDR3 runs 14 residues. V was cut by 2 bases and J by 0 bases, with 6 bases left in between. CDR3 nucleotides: TGTGCCAGCAGCTTAAGGGGAAGCACAGATACGCAGTATTTT. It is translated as CASSLRGSTDTQYF.